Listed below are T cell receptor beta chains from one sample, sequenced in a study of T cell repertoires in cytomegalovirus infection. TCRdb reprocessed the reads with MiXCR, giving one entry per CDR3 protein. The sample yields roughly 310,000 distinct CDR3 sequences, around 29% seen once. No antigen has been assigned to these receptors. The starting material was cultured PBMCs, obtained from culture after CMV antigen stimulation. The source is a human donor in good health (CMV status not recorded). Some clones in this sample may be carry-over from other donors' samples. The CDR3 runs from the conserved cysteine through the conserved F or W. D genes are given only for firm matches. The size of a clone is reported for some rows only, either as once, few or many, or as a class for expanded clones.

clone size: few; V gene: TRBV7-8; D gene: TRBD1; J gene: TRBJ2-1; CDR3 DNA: TGTGCCAGCAGCGTACAGGGGGTGGGATCTGAGCAGTTCTTC; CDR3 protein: CASSVQGVGSEQFF
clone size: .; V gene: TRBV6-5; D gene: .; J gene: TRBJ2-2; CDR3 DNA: TGTGCCAGCAGTTCTGGTCGGGGACCCGGGGAGCTGTTTTTT; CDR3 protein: CASSSGRGPGELFF
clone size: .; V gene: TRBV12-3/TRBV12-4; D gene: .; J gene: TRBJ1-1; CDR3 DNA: TGTGCCAGCAGTTTTGGACGGGACACTGAAGCTTTCTTT; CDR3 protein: CASSFGRDTEAFF
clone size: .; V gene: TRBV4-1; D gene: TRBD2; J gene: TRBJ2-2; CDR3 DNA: TGTGCCAGCAGCCAAGATTACAGCGGGGTTAGCCGGGGGACCGGGGAGCTGTTTTTT; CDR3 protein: CASSQDYSGVSRGTGELFF
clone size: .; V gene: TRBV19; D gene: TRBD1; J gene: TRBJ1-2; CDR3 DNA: TGTGCCAGTAGATTTCCGGGACAGGGCTTGGATGGCTACACCTTC; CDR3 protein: CASRFPGQGLDGYTF
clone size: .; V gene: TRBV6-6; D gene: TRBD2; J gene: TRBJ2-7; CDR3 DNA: TGTGCCAGCAAAGGAGTGGGAGGGCACCAAAACGAGCAGTACTTC; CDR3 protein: CASKGVGGHQNEQYF
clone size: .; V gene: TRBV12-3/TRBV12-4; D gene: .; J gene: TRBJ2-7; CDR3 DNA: TGTGCCAGCAGTCCTCGGTTGGACGGAAACTACGAGCAGTACTTC; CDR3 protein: CASSPRLDGNYEQYF
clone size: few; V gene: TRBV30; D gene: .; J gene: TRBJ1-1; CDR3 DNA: TGTGCCGGGTCAAGGGTGAACACTGAAGCTTTCTTT; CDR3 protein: CAGSRVNTEAFF
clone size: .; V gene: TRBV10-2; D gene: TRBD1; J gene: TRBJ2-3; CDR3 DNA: TGCGCCAGCAGTGAGAGTACAGGGGGCGCCGGACTTACAGATACGCAGTATTTT; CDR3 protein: CASSESTGGAGLTDTQYF
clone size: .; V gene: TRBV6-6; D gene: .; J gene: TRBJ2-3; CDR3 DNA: TGTGCCAGCAGTTACAGGGAAGGAGATACGCAGTATTTT; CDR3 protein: CASSYREGDTQYF
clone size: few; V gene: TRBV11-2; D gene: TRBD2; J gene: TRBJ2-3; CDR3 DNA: TGTGCCAGCAGCTTAGAACTAGCGTTCGGAGATACGCAGTATTTT; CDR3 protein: CASSLELAFGDTQYF
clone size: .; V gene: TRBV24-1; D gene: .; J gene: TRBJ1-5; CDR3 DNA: TGTGCCACCAGTGATTCCCGCCAGTCGGGGTTGGATCAGCCCCAGCATTTT; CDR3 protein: CATSDSRQSGLDQPQHF
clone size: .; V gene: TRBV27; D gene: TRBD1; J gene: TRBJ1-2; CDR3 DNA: TGTGCCAGCAGTCCCAGGGGGGGTGACTATGGCTACACCTTC; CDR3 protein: CASSPRGGDYGYTF
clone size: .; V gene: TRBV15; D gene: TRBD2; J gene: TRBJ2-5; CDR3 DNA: TGTGCCACCAGGAGAGAGATAGCGGGTAGTAGGACCCAGTACTTC; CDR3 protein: CATRREIAGSRTQYF
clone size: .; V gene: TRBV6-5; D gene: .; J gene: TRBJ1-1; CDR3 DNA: TGTGCCAGCAGTTACACGGGGGGAGGGAACACTGAAGCTTTCTTT; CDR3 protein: CASSYTGGGNTEAFF
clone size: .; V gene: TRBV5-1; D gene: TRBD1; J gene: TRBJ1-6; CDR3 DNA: TGCGCCAGCAGCTGGGGGACAGGGGATTCACCCCTCCACTTT; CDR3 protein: CASSWGTGDSPLHF
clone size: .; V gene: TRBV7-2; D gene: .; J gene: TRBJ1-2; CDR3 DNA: TGTGCCAGCAGCTTTACAAGGACCTATGGCTACACCTTC; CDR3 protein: CASSFTRTYGYTF
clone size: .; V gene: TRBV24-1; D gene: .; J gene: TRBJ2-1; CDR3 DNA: TGTGCCACCAGTGATTCTAAGGGGAGTGAGCAGTTCTTC; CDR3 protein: CATSDSKGSEQFF
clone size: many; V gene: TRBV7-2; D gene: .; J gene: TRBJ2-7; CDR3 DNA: TGTGCCAGCAGCTTAATTTCCTCCGAGCAGTACTTC; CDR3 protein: CASSLISSEQYF
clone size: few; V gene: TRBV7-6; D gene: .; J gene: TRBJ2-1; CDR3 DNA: TGTGCCAGCAGCTTAGTCGGCAGATACAATGAGCAGTTCTTC; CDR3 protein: CASSLVGRYNEQFF
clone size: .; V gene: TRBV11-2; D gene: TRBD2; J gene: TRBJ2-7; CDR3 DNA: TGTGTCAGCAGCCCGACTAGCGGGAGGCCTGGCGAGCAGTACTTC; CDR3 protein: CVSSPTSGRPGEQYF
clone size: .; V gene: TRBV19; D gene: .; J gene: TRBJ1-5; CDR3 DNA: TGTGCCAGTAGTATCGGGACTCAGCCCCAGCATTTT; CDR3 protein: CASSIGTQPQHF
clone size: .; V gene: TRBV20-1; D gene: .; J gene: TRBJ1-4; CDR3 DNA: TGCAGTGCGATGACAGTCGGGGATGAAAAACTGTTTTTT; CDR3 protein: CSAMTVGDEKLFF
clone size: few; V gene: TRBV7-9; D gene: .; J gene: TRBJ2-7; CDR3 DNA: TGTGCCAGCAGCTATGCTGGCCGGGCTCTGACTGGGCAGTACTTC; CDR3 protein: CASSYAGRALTGQYF
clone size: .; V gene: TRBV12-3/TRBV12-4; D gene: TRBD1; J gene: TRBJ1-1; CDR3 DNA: TGTGCCAGCAGTCTTCAACAGGGGGCCACTGAAGCTTTCTTT; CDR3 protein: CASSLQQGATEAFF
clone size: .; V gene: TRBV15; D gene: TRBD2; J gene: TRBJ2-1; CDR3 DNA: TGTGCCACCAGCAGAGATACGGGGAGGGCGGAGGGGTTCTTC; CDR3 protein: CATSRDTGRAEGFF
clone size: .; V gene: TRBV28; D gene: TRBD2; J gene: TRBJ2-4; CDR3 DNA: TGTGCCAGCAGTTTATCTAGCGGGATTGGCATTCAGTACTTC; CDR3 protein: CASSLSSGIGIQYF
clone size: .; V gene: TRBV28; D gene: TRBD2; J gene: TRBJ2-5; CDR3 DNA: TGTGCCAGCAGTTTTTCCCTCCGGGGTAGCGGGGCCCAAGAGACCCAGTACTTC; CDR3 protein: CASSFSLRGSGAQETQYF